The entry that follows covers one T cell receptor beta chain sequence. Its specificity is not known. The protocol was immunoSEQ multiplex PCR, while the TCRdb copy is restricted to in-frame clones and leaves out a portion. Here the sample spans about 2.3 million clones, 85% to 95% being singletons. Participating donors were healthy, HIV-negative adults free of recent acute infections or vaccinations. CD4+ cells yielded CD45RA+ naive and CD45RA-negative memory subsets. The CDR3 runs 14 residues. Germline values: CDR1 SGHAT, CDR2 FQNNGV. Trimming stripped 5 bases from V and 3 bases from J, with 14 bases between. The data belong to a study of shared clonotypes between healthy human individuals. General study findings and limits: It was anticipated that sequencing depth would influence how many clonotypes donors shared.

Sequencing used naive CD4+ T cells from PBMCs. Subset reported: CD45RA+ positively selected. V usage is TRBV11-2 and J usage is TRBJ2-7; a possible D gene is TRBD2 (6 bases). The sequence was collected from a man aged 18 to 35 in good health. Some clones in this sample may be carry-over from other donors' samples. As DNA, the CDR3 is TGTGCCAGCAGCCCCGAGCAGGACTACTACGAGCAGTACTTC. The encoded protein is CASSPEQDYYEQYF.